This is a list of T cell receptor beta chains from one sample in a study of T cell repertoires in aging, cancer and after chemotherapy. A single record per CDR3 protein comes from TCRdb applying MiXCR to the multiplex PCR reads. The sample carries a few thousand distinct CDR3 sequences, approximately 30% recorded once. The specimen sequenced was blood. These receptors were collected from a human donor with a solid tumor. Both conserved end residues are trimmed from each CDR3. Fields, in order: V gene, J gene, CDR3 length, D gene, CDR3 protein. The D gene is left open where the match is weak.

V: TRBV28
J: TRBJ1-4
length: 13
D: -
CDR3: ASSYSTAGGEKLF

V: TRBV6-5
J: TRBJ2-3
length: 14
D: TRBD2
CDR3: ASSYGTSGSTDTQY

V: TRBV5-4
J: TRBJ2-3
length: 12
D: -
CDR3: ASSLSSSTDTQY

V: TRBV5-6
J: TRBJ2-5
length: 11
D: -
CDR3: ASSLAGLETQY

V: TRBV25-1
J: TRBJ2-7
length: 12
D: TRBD1
CDR3: ASSPGTVSYEQY

V: TRBV29-1
J: TRBJ1-1
length: 11
D: TRBD1
CDR3: SVGEGAGTEAF

V: TRBV30
J: TRBJ2-5
length: 12
D: -
CDR3: AWRSGTLQETQY

V: TRBV5-6
J: TRBJ2-1
length: 13
D: TRBD1
CDR3: ASSTDRGRSNEQF

V: TRBV20-1
J: TRBJ1-4
length: 13
D: -
CDR3: SARPVISTNEKLF

V: TRBV29-1
J: TRBJ1-1
length: 10
D: -
CDR3: SVSGQNTEAF

V: TRBV20-1
J: TRBJ1-1
length: 14
D: -
CDR3: SARVSGQRLNTEAF

V: TRBV5-4
J: TRBJ2-7
length: 12
D: -
CDR3: ASSLGPLSYEQY

V: TRBV10-3
J: TRBJ2-7
length: 13
D: TRBD2
CDR3: AISEGVGGLYEQY

V: TRBV20-1
J: TRBJ2-7
length: 12
D: -
CDR3: SARDPGTSYEQY

V: TRBV11-2
J: TRBJ2-5
length: 10
D: -
CDR3: ASSHETGTQY

V: TRBV24-1
J: TRBJ1-1
length: 13
D: -
CDR3: ATSDLRDMNTEAF

V: TRBV18
J: TRBJ1-2
length: 14
D: TRBD1
CDR3: ASSPSGQPKNYGYT

V: TRBV27
J: TRBJ2-3
length: 13
D: TRBD1
CDR3: ASSLQGVSTDTQY

V: TRBV12-3/TRBV12-4
J: TRBJ2-1
length: 12
D: TRBD2
CDR3: ASSFSGSWREQF

V: TRBV19
J: TRBJ1-1
length: 15
D: TRBD1
CDR3: ASSPGTGGILNTEAF

V: TRBV20-1
J: TRBJ2-3
length: 16
D: TRBD2
CDR3: SAIAGASGSTSTYTQY

V: TRBV12-3/TRBV12-4
J: TRBJ2-2
length: 12
D: TRBD2
CDR3: ASWWGAGTGELF

V: TRBV20-1
J: TRBJ2-7
length: 14
D: -
CDR3: SASWPFSGSSYEQY

V: TRBV12-3/TRBV12-4
J: TRBJ2-7
length: 10
D: -
CDR3: ASSSLRPEQY

V: TRBV7-9
J: TRBJ2-1
length: 18
D: TRBD2
CDR3: ASSSPASGRSLLSYNEQF